These T cell receptor beta chains were read from a single sample in a study of T-cell reconstitution after alpha-beta-depleted transplantation in children. TCRdb called the PCR reads again in MiXCR, with one record for every CDR3 protein. Counted here are around 600,000 distinct CDR3 sequences, 20% to 25% occurring once; the ten biggest clones make up about 14%. The sample in question was PBMCs, mostly from graft donor cells, obtained 360 days after TCRalphabeta/CD19-depleted stem cell transplant. These receptors all come from a boy under three years old who had a stem cell transplant for acute myeloid leukemia, so the T cells may come from the graft donor. The CDR3 runs from the conserved cysteine through the conserved F or W. A D gene is named only where the DNA matches it firmly. A clone size is listed for some rows: how often the clone was seen (once, few, many), or a class if it is expanded.

TRBJ1-6 . TRBV28 few CASSLSGASNSPLHF TGTGCCAGCAGTTTATCGGGGGCGTCAAATTCACCCCTCCACTTT
TRBJ2-7 . TRBV7-9 many CASSYTSNAYEQYF TGTGCCAGCAGCTATACAAGTAATGCCTACGAGCAGTACTTC
TRBJ2-3 . TRBV29-1 many CSVEKGGGPDTQYF TGCAGCGTTGAAAAGGGGGGGGGCCCAGATACGCAGTATTTT
TRBJ1-2 . TRBV12-3/TRBV12-4 many CASSLDDYGYTF TGTGCCAGCAGTTTGGATGACTATGGCTACACCTTC
TRBJ2-3 TRBD1 TRBV20-1 . CCARAGWGQGATDTQYF TGCTGTGCTAGAGCGGGGTGGGGACAGGGGGCTACAGATACGCAGTATTTT
TRBJ1-1 TRBD1 TRBV11-2 few CASRGTGYAEAFF TGTGCCAGCAGGGGGACAGGGTACGCTGAAGCTTTCTTT
TRBJ2-1 . TRBV24-1 few CATSDFRRGSGWNEQFF TGTGCCACCAGTGATTTCCGTAGGGGTTCGGGTTGGAATGAGCAGTTCTTC
TRBJ2-1 TRBD2 TRBV25-1 many CASTEGGYEQFF TGTGCCAGCACCGAGGGAGGGTACGAGCAGTTCTTC
TRBJ2-3 . TRBV10-3 few CAISESGLASLGRTQYF TGTGCCATCAGTGAGTCGGGGCTAGCGAGTCTCGGTCGTACGCAGTATTTT
TRBJ2-1 TRBD2 TRBV20-1 many CSARRLAGGPYNEQFF TGCAGTGCTAGAAGGCTAGCGGGGGGACCATACAATGAGCAGTTCTTC
TRBJ2-3 TRBD2 TRBV6-1 many CASSDGGLVDTQYF TGTGCCAGCAGTGACGGGGGGTTGGTCGATACGCAGTATTTT
TRBJ2-1 TRBD1 TRBV18 once CASSPQGVSYNEQFF TGTGCCAGCTCGCCTCAGGGGGTCTCGTACAATGAGCAGTTCTTC
TRBJ1-4 TRBD1 TRBV3-1 few CASSLTGTGENEKLFF TGTGCCAGCAGCCTCACCGGGACAGGGGAGAATGAAAAACTGTTTTTT
TRBJ2-5 . TRBV29-1 few CSVVGGEYFETQYF TGCAGCGTTGTTGGGGGAGAGTATTTTGAGACCCAGTACTTC
TRBJ2-3 . TRBV20-1 few CSATGTGDFADTQYF TGCAGTGCTACCGGGACTGGGGATTTCGCAGATACGCAGTATTTT